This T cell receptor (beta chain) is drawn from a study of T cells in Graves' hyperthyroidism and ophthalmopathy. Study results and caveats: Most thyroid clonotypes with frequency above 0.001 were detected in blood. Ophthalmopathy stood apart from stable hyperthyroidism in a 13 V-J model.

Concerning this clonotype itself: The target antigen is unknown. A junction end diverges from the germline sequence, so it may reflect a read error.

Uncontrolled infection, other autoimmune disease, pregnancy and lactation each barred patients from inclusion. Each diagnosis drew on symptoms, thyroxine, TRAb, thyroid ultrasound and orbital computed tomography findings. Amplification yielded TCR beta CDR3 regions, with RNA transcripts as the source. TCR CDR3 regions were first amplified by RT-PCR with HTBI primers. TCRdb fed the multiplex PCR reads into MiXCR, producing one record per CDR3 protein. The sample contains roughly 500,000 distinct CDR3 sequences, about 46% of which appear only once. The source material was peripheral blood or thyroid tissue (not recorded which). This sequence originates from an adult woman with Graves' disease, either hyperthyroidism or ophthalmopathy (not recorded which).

CDR3 DNA: TGTGCCAGCAGTTTCGGACTAGCGGGAGTAACCGGGGAGCTGTTTTTT. It yields the protein CASSFGLAGVTGELFF. The V and J genes are TRBV10-3 and TRBJ2-2; TRBD2 matches 13 bases. CDR1 and CDR2 from the germline V gene are ENHRY and SYGVKD. There are 16 residues in the CDR3.